Each of the 31 T cell receptor beta chains below was sequenced from the same sample in a study of Ad26.COV2.S vaccination and SARS-CoV-2 variants. Treatment described: roughly 19 received Ad26.COV2.S at low or high dose, single or two shots; 5 received placebo; per-sample allocation not given. Sampling happened 63 days after the first vaccine or placebo injection. Assay: immunoSEQ multiplex PCR; the TCRdb copy retains only in-frame clones and omits some. The table shows 290,000 or so clones, with over 75% occurring only once. The sample was peripheral blood, taken in a trial of Ad26.COV2.S vaccine versus placebo. These receptors all stem from a person aged 18-60 years who received the Ad26.COV2.S COVID-19 vaccine or a placebo.

J is TRBJ1-2 and V is TRBV2; 8 nucleotides align to TRBD1. Germline V CDR1 and CDR2: SNHLY, FYNNEI. There are 15 residues in the CDR3. J gave up 1 base and V 6 bases, and 7 bases lay outside the gene matches. CDR3 sequence: CASRPGGHGNYGYTF. The CDR3 DNA reads TGTGCCAGCAGACCAGGGGGCCACGGTAACTATGGCTACACCTTC.

The rearrangement joins TRBV5-1 to TRBJ2-1, with 9 bases fitting TRBD2. CDR1 and CDR2 from the germline V gene are SGHRS and YFSETQ. The CDR3 consists of 17 residues. Trimming removed 4 bases from V and 4 bases from J; junction bases left unmatched: 12. The CDR3 region is CASSPSFRTSVYNEQFF. The DNA of the CDR3 is TGCGCCAGCAGCCCCTCTTTTCGGACTAGCGTATACAATGAGCAGTTCTTC. Variable domain in full (rest from reference TRBV5-1 and TRBJ2-1): KAGVTQTPRYLIKTRGQQVTLSCSPISGHRSVSWYQQTPGQGLQFLFEYFSETQRNKGNFPGRFSGRQFSNSRSEMNVSTLELGDSALYLCASSPSFRTSVYNEQFFGPGTRLTVL.

J is TRBJ2-7 and V is TRBV6-1; 13 positions agree with TRBD2. V shed 4 bases and J 2 bases; nucleotides not matched to a gene: 5. This CDR3 contains 16 residues. Germline-derived CDR1 and CDR2 are MNHNS and SASEGT. The CDR3 here is CASSALTSGRAYEQYF. CDR3 bases: TGTGCCAGCAGTGCACTTACTAGCGGGAGGGCCTACGAGCAGTACTTC.

The chain couples TRBV5-1 to TRBJ1-1; D unresolved. The germline V gene encodes CDR1 SGHRS and CDR2 YFSETQ. V was trimmed by 5 bases and J by 1 base, leaving 9 bases between them. The CDR3 has 13 residues. The CDR3 nucleotides read TGCGCCAGCAGTCCAACAGAGAACACTGAAGCTTTCTTT. Translated: CASSPTENTEAFF.

Only a few counts were recorded for this clone. CDR3 sequence reads: CASSPTPRQGETEAFF. CDR3 coding DNA: TGTGCCAGCTCACCAACACCTCGCCAAGGAGAGACTGAAGCTTTCTTT. V usage is TRBV18 and J usage is TRBJ1-1; D gene ambiguous. This CDR3 has 16 amino acids. The V end was cut by 2 bases, the J end by 5 bases, with 18 bases between. CDR1 and CDR2 from the germline V gene are KGHSH and LQKENI.

J is TRBJ1-5 and V is TRBV21-1; the D call TRBD1 from the table was never checked on the DNA. TRBV21-1 is marked as a pseudogene. The CDR3 is 14 residues long. The CDR3 sequence is CASLTSTENQPQHF. CDR3 DNA sequence: TGTGCCAGCTTAACCTCGACAGAGAATCAGCCCCAGCATTTT.

This chain uses TRBV30 with TRBJ1-2; 8 nucleotides align to TRBD1. The CDR3 has 15 amino acids. Looked up from germline, CDR1 is GTSNPN and CDR2 is SVGIG (reference sequence). Trimming at V came to 3 bases and at J to 7 bases, leaving 13 bases not matched to a gene. This CDR3 reads CAWRTTGGSIAGYTF. The CDR3 nucleotides are TGTGCCTGGAGAACAACAGGGGGTTCCATCGCTGGCTACACCTTC.

This clone showed up just a few times. The chain carries TRBV7-2 and TRBJ1-5; maybe TRBD1 (6 bases). Germline V gene sequence: CDR1 SGHTA, CDR2 FQGNSA. The CDR3 extends over 15 amino acids. Trimming took off 5 bases at V and 3 bases at J, with 14 bases between the two ends. Here the CDR3 DNA reads TGTGCCAGCAGCCCTCAACAGGGAACCAATCAGCCCCAGCATTTT. Its protein is CASSPQQGTNQPQHF.

The chain uses TRBV4-3 and TRBJ2-1, with 11 positions matching TRBD1. Germline values: CDR1 LGHNA, CDR2 YSLEER. V lost 4 bases to trimming and J lost 7 bases; unmatched junction nucleotides: 0. The CDR3 loop spans 13 amino acids. The CDR3 loop reads CASSRDRGNEQFF. CDR3 sequence (DNA): TGCGCCAGCAGCCGGGACAGGGGGAATGAGCAGTTCTTC.

This clone was seen a single time. The chain employs TRBV25-1 and TRBJ1-2, with TRBD1 matching over 7 bases. Germline trimming cut 2 bases from V and 4 bases from J; bases unmatched to any gene: 10. Germline V CDR1 and CDR2: MGHDK, SYGVNS. The length of the CDR3 is 16 residues. CDR3: CASSEPGTVGVYGYTF. CDR3 in DNA: TGTGCCAGCAGTGAACCCGGGACAGTCGGAGTCTATGGCTACACCTTC.

J is TRBJ2-7 and V is TRBV7-2; 11 nucleotides match TRBD1. Germline trimming cut 5 bases from V and 6 bases from J; bases unmatched to any gene: 9. Germline V gives CDR1 SGHTA, CDR2 FQGNSA. This CDR3 has 15 amino acids. CDR3 in DNA: TGTGCCAGCAGCAAAGGGGGGACAGGGGGGTCCGAGCAGTACTTC. Its protein is CASSKGGTGGSEQYF.

To note about this clone: The identical CDR3 is also encoded by other nucleotide sequences in the sample. The chain employs TRBV3-1 (or the pseudogene TRBV3-2) and TRBJ1-5; D is perhaps TRBD1 (5 bases). With 0 bases removed from V and 4 bases from J, the gap between germline ends came to 7 bases. This CDR3 is built from 14 residues. From germline, CDR1 is LGHDT and CDR2 YNNKEL (reference sequence). This CDR3 is CASSQDGGNQPQHF. The CDR3 DNA is TGTGCCAGCAGCCAAGATGGGGGTAATCAGCCCCAGCATTTT.

This chain joins TRBV5-1 and TRBJ2-1, with 8 bases that match TRBD2. Trimming removed 7 bases from V and 8 bases from J; junction bases left unmatched: 14. The CDR3 runs to 15 residues. Germline CDR1 reads SGHRS; CDR2 reads YFSETQ. This CDR3 is CASEPGLVFSHEQFF. The CDR3 DNA sequence: TGCGCCAGCGAACCGGGACTAGTTTTTTCCCATGAGCAGTTCTTC.

The rearrangement uses TRBV5-1 and TRBJ1-6; tentatively, D is TRBD1 (5 bases). The germline V gene encodes CDR1 SGHRS and CDR2 YFSETQ. The CDR3 loop spans 13 amino acids. Trimming took off 3 bases at V and 8 bases at J, with 9 bases between the two ends. This CDR3 is CASSSQGDSPLHF. In DNA, the CDR3 is TGCGCCAGCAGCTCCCAGGGCGATTCACCCCTCCACTTT. Drawing the rest from reference TRBV5-1 and TRBJ1-6, the complete variable domain is KAGVTQTPRYLIKTRGQQVTLSCSPISGHRSVSWYQQTPGQGLQFLFEYFSETQRNKGNFPGRFSGRQFSNSRSEMNVSTLELGDSALYLCASSSQGDSPLHFGNGTRLTVT.

The chain links TRBV28 to TRBJ2-1; 7 nucleotides align to TRBD2. Germline CDR1 MDHEN, CDR2 SYDVKM. This CDR3 region has 16 residues. The junction had 9 bases not matched to a gene; V was cut back by 3 bases and J by 4 bases. CDR3 in DNA: TGTGCCAGCAGTTTGACCCCGACTAGCTGGTACAATGAGCAGTTCTTC. The encoded protein is CASSLTPTSWYNEQFF.

The chain joins TRBV7-2 to TRBJ2-1, with D tentatively TRBD2 (7 bases). Germline CDR1 SGHTA, CDR2 FQGNSA. V was cut by 0 bases and J by 5 bases, with 14 bases left in between. The CDR3 contains 16 residues. This CDR3 reads CASSLAAGASNNEQFF. CDR3 coding DNA: TGTGCCAGCAGCTTAGCCGCGGGGGCATCAAACAATGAGCAGTTCTTC.

V usage is TRBV25-1 and J usage is TRBJ1-1; D unclear. The germline V gene encodes CDR1 MGHDK and CDR2 SYGVNS. Between the trimmed V and J ends, which lost 4 bases and 11 bases, there was a span of 14 bases. This CDR3 has 12 amino acids. DNA for the CDR3: TGTGCCAGCAGTGGGGCTGAGGGTCGGGCTTTCTTT. Encoded protein: CASSGAEGRAFF.

This chain joins TRBV6-5 and TRBJ1-2; D not resolved. The V gene lost 6 bases and the J gene lost 2 bases, with 10 bases spanning the gap. The CDR3 sequence is 13 residues long. Germline-derived CDR1 and CDR2 are MNHEY and SVGAGI. CDR3 in amino acids: CASSQDGNYGYTF. CDR3 sequence (DNA): TGTGCCAGCAGCCAGGACGGCAACTATGGCTACACCTTC.

This chain uses TRBV3-1 (or the pseudogene TRBV3-2) with TRBJ2-2, with 12 bases fitting TRBD2. V lost 0 bases and J lost 7; bases outside the gene matches: 6. CDR3 length: 17 amino acids. Germline values: CDR1 LGHDT, CDR2 YNNKEL (reference sequence). Written as DNA, the CDR3 is TGTGCCAGCAGCCAAGATCGGACTAGCGGGAAGGACGGGGAGCTGTTTTTT. It is translated as CASSQDRTSGKDGELFF.

The chain recombines TRBV29-1 with TRBJ2-2; 10 positions match TRBD1. This CDR3 is built from 14 residues. V was pared by 6 bases and J by 6 bases, with 7 bases of the junction left unmatched. Germline V CDR1 and CDR2: SQVTM, ANQGSEA. The CDR3 sequence is CSVSGQGDAGELFF. The CDR3 bases are TGCAGCGTCTCCGGACAGGGGGACGCCGGGGAGCTGTTTTTT.

In DNA form, the CDR3 reads TGTGCCAGCAGCTTAGCTAGCGGGTACTCCTACGAGCAGTACTTC. This gives the protein CASSLASGYSYEQYF. The chain carries TRBV7-2 and TRBJ2-7; 7 nucleotides agree with TRBD2. The V gene end was trimmed by 0 bases and the J gene end by 0 bases; junction bases not matched to a gene: 2. Germline CDR1 SGHTA, CDR2 FQGNSA. CDR3 length: 15 amino acids. Filled out from reference TRBV7-2 and TRBJ2-7, the complete variable domain reads GAGVSQSPSNKVTEKGKDVELRCDPISGHTALYWYRQSLGQGLEFLIYFQGNSAPDKSGLPSDRFSAERTGGSVSTLTIQRTQQEDSAVYLCASSLASGYSYEQYFGPGTRLTVT.

The CDR3 reads CASSPTQGGVGETQYF. The CDR3 region has the DNA TGTGCCAGCAGCCCGACTCAGGGAGGGGTTGGAGAGACCCAGTACTTC. The chain is built from TRBV7-7 and TRBJ2-5; TRBD2 aligns across 7 bases. Germline lookup yields CDR1 SSHAT and CDR2 FNYEAQ (reference sequence). This CDR3 has 16 amino acids. The J segment lost 4 bases and the V segment lost 5 bases, leaving 13 bases of the junction unmatched.

This clone showed up just a few times. The chain combines TRBV6-2 or TRBV6-3 with TRBJ2-7, with 11 bases matching TRBD2. CDR3 length: 15 residues. With 5 bases clipped from V and 5 bases from J, the junction kept 8 bases outside the gene matches. CDR1 is MNHEY, CDR2 SVGEGT, per germline. For the CDR3, the DNA is TGTGCCAGCAGTCGTACTAGCGGGGGAGCCGACGAGCAGTACTTC. Its protein product is CASSRTSGGADEQYF.

This chain links TRBV6-5 with TRBJ2-7; D remains unclear. The germline gives CDR1 MNHEY, CDR2 SVGAGI. The CDR3 sequence is 15 residues long. V was clipped by 5 bases and J by 2 bases, with 16 bases between them. CDR3: CASSPLSQIPYEQYF. CDR3 bases: TGTGCCAGCAGTCCTCTCTCACAGATTCCCTACGAGCAGTACTTC.

This chain connects TRBV4-2 to TRBJ1-1; 7 bases agree with TRBD1. The V gene end was trimmed by 4 bases and the J gene end by 1 base; junction bases not matched to a gene: 9. Germline CDR1 is LGHNA and CDR2 is YNFKEQ. The CDR3 totals 16 residues. CDR3 DNA sequence: TGTGCCAGCAGCCGGAGGCGACAGGGATCGAACACTGAAGCTTTCTTT. Translating gives CASSRRRQGSNTEAFF.

The rearrangement joins TRBV4-1 to TRBJ2-4; 11 nucleotides line up with TRBD2. V was clipped by 2 bases and J by 7 bases; unmatched bases: 4. The CDR3 is 15 amino acids. Germline loops: CDR1 MGHRA, CDR2 YSYEKL. CDR3 in amino acids: CASSQIAGGRNIQYF. CDR3 DNA: TGCGCCAGCAGCCAAATAGCGGGGGGGCGGAACATTCAGTACTTC.

The chain combines TRBV5-1 with TRBJ1-3, with 7 bases identical to TRBD1. Unmatched junction bases numbered 4, after V lost 1 base and J lost 0 bases. Germline CDR1 SGHRS, CDR2 YFSETQ. The CDR3 runs to 16 residues. The CDR3 coding sequence is TGCGCCAGCAGCTTGACCGCAGGGGGCTCTGGAAACACCATATATTTT. Amino acid sequence: CASSLTAGGSGNTIYF.

This clone has more than one count but fewer than ten. This chain links TRBV5-1 with TRBJ2-7; 8 bases match TRBD1. Looked up from germline, CDR1 is SGHRS and CDR2 is YFSETQ. V was pared by 0 bases and J by 6 bases, with 8 bases of the junction left unmatched. The CDR3 spans 15 residues. DNA of the CDR3: TGCGCCAGCAGCTTGGAAGGCAGGGGGCTCGGCGAGCAGTACTTC. This translates into CASSLEGRGLGEQYF.

This chain connects TRBV30 to TRBJ1-1; D gene ambiguous. Per the germline V gene, CDR1 is GTSNPN and CDR2 is SVGIG (reference sequence). The CDR3 is 14 residues long. Deletions cut 3 bases from V and 11 bases from J, with 22 bases between. CDR3: CAWRATRTATRAFF. CDR3 nucleotide sequence: TGTGCCTGGAGGGCGACTAGGACGGCCACTCGTGCTTTCTTT.

This clone appeared a few times. J is TRBJ1-2 and V is TRBV6-1; tentatively, D is TRBD1 (6 bases). CDR3 length equals 14 residues. From germline, CDR1 is MNHNS and CDR2 SASEGT. V was clipped by 2 bases and J by 8 bases, with 15 bases between them. The CDR3 sequence: CASSEMGGKEGYTF. In nucleotides, the CDR3 is TGTGCCAGCAGTGAAATGGGGGGCAAGGAAGGCTACACCTTC.

In this sample, this clone turned up a few times. This chain connects TRBV7-9 to TRBJ1-3; no firm D call. Germline V gives CDR1 SEHNR, CDR2 FQNEAQ (reference sequence). V shed 8 bases and J shed 0 bases, with 8 bases lying between them. This CDR3 is 13 amino acids long. This chain's CDR3 is CASWAGSGNTIYF. The CDR3 DNA sequence: TGTGCCAGCTGGGCGGGCTCTGGAAACACCATATATTTT.